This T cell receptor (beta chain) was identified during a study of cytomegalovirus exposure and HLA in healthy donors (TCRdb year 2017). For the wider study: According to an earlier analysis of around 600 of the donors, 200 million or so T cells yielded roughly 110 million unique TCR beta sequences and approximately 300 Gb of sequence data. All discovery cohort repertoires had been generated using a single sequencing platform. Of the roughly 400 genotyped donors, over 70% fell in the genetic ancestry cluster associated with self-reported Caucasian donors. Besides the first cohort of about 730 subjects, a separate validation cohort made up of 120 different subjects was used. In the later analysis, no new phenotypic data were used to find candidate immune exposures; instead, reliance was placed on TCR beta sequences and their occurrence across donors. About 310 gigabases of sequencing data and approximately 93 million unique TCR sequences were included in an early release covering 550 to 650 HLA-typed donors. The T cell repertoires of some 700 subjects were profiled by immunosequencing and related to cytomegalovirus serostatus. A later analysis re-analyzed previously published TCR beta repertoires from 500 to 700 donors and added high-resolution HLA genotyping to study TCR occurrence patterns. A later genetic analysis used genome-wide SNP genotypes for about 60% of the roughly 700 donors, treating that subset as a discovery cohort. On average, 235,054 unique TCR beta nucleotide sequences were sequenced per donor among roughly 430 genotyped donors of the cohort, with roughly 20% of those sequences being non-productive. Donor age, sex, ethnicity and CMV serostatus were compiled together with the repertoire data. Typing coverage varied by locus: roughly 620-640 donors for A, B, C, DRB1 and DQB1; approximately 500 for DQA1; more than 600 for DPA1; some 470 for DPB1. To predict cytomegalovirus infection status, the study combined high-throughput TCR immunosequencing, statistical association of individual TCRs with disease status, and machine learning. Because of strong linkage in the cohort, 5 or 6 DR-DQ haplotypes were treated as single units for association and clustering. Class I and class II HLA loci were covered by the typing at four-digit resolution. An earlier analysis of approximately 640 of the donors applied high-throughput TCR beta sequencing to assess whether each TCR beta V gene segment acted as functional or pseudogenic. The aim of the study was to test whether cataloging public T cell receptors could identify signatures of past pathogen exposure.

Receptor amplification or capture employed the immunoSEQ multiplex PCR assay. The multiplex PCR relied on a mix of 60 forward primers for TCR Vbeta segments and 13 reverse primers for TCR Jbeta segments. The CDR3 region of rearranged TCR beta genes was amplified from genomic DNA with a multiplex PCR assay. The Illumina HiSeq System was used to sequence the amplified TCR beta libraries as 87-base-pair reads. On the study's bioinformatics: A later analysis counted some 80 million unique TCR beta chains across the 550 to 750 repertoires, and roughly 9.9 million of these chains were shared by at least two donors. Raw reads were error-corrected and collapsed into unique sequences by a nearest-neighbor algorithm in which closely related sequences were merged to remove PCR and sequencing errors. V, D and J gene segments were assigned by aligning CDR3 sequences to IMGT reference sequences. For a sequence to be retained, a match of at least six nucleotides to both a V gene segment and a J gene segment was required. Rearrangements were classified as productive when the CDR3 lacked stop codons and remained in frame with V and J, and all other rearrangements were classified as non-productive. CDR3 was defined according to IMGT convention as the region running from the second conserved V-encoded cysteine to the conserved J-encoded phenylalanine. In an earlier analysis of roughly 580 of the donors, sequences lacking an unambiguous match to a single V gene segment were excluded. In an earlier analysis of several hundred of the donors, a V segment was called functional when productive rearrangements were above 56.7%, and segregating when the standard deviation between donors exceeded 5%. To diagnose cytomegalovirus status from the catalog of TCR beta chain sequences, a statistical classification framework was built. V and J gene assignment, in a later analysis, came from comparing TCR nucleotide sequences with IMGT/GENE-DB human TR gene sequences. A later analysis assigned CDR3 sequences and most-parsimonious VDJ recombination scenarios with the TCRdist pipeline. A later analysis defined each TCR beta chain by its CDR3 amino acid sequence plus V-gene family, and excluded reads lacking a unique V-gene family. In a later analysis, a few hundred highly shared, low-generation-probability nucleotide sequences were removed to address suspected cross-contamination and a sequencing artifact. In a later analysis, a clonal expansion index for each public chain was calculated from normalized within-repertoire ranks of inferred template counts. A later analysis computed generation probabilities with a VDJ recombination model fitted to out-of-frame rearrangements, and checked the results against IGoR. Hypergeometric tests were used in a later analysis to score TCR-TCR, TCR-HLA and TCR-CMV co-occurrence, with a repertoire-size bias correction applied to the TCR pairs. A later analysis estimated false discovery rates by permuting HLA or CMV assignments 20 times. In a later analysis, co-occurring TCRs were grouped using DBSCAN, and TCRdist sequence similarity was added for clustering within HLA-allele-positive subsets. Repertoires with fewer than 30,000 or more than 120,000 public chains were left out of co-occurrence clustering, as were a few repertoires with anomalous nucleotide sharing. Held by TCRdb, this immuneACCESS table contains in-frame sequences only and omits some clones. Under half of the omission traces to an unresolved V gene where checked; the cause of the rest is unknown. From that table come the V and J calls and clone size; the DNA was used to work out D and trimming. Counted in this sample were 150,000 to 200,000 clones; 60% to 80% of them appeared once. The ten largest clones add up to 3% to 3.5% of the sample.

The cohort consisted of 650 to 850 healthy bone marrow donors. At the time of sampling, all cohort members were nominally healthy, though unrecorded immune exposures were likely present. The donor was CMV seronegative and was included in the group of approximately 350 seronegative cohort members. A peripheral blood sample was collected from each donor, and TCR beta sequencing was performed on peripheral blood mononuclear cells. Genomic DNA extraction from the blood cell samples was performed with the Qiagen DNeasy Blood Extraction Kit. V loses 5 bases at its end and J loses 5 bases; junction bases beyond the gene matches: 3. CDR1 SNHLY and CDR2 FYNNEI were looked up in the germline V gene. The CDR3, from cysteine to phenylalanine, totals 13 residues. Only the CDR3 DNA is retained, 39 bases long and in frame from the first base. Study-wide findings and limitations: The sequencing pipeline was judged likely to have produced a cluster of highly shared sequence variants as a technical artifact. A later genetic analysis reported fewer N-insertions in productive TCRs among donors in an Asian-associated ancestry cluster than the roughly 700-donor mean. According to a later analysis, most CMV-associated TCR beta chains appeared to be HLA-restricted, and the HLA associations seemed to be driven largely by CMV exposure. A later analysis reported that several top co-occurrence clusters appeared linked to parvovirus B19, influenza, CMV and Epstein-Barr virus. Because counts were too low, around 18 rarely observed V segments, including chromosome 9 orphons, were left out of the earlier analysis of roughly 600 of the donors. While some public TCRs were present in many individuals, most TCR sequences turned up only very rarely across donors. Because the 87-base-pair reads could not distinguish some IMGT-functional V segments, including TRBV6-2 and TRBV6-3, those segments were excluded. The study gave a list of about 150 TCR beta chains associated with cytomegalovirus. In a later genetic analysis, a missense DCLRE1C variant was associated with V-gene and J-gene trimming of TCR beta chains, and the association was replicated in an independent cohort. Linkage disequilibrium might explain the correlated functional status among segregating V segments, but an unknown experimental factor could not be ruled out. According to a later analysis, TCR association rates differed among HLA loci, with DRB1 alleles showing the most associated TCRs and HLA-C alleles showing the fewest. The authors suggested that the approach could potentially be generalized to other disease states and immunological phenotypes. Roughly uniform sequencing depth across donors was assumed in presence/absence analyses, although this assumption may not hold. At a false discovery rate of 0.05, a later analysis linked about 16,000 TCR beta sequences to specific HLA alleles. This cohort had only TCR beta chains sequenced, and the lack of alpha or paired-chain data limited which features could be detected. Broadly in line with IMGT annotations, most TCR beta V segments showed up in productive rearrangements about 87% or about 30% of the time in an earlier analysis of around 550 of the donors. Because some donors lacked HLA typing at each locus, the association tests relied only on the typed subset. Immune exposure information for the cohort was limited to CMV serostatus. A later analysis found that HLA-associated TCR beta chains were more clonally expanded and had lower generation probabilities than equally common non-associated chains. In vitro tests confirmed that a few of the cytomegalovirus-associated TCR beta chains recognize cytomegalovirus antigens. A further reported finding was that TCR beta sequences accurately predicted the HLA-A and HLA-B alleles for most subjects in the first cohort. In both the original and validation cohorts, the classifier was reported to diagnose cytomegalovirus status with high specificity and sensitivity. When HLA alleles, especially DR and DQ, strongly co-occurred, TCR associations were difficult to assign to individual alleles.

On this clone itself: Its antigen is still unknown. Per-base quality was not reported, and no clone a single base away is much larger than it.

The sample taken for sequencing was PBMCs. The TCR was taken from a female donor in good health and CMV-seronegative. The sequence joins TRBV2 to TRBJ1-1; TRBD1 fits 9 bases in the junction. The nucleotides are TGTGCCAGCAGTTTTGGACAGGGGACTGAAGCTTTCTTT. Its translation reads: CASSFGQGTEAFF. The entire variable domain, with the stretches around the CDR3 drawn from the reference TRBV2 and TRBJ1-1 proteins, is EPEVTQTPSHQVTQMGQEVILRCVPISNHLYFYWYRQILGQKVEFLVSFYNNEISEKSEIFDDQFSVERPDGSNFTLKIRSTKLEDSAMYFCASSFGQGTEAFFGQGTRLTVV.